Below, 16 T cell receptor beta chains from the same sample are listed, as sequenced in a study of cytomegalovirus exposure and HLA in healthy donors. Amplification used 60 Vbeta primers and 13 Jbeta primers. Data came from immunoSEQ multiplex PCR; TCRdb stores just in-frame clones and leaves some out. The sample has fewer than 90,000 clones; about 85% are singletons. Sequencing was carried out using PBMCs. All receptors derive from a middle-aged woman in good health and CMV-seropositive.

For this clone: An end of the junction differs from the germline gene, which may be a read error. The genes are TRBV7-7 and TRBJ2-5, with TRBD1 matching over 8 bases. The CDR3 is made up of 13 amino acids. Germline V gives CDR1 SSHAT, CDR2 FNYEAQ (reference sequence). The CDR3 sequence is CASSPQGAGTQYF. DNA for the CDR3: TGTGCTAGCAGCCCCCAGGGGGCCGGGACCCAGTACTTC.

The chain has TRBV6-5 and TRBJ1-5; D call uncertain. This CDR3 contains 14 residues. V was shortened by 0 bases and J by 6 bases, with 9 bases between the two germline ends. CDR1 and CDR2 (germline): MNHEY, SVGAGI. CDR3 protein: CASSYSKTGQPQHF. DNA for the CDR3: TGTGCCAGCAGTTACTCGAAAACCGGTCAGCCCCAGCATTTT.

This clone was seen more than once but under ten times. The chain carries TRBV19 and TRBJ2-7, with TRBD2 matching 9 bases. Germline V CDR1 and CDR2: LNHDA, SQIVND (reference sequence). This CDR3 is 15 amino acids long. The ends lost 5 bases at V and 6 bases at J; junction bases unmatched: 11. The DNA for the CDR3 is TGTGCCAGTAGTCCCCTTTTAGCGGGAGCCAGCGAGCAGTACTTC. Translated: CASSPLLAGASEQYF.

The rearrangement uses TRBV5-1 and TRBJ2-3, with no clear D. This CDR3 spans 12 amino acids. Trimming took off 3 bases at V and 6 bases at J, with 8 bases between the two ends. CDR1 is SGHRS, CDR2 YFSETQ, per germline. DNA of the CDR3: TGCGCCAGCAGCTCCCAGAGGGATACGCAGTATTTT. Translated: CASSSQRDTQYF. Supplemented by reference TRBV5-1 and TRBJ2-3, the full variable domain reads KAGVTQTPRYLIKTRGQQVTLSCSPISGHRSVSWYQQTPGQGLQFLFEYFSETQRNKGNFPGRFSGRQFSNSRSEMNVSTLELGDSALYLCASSSQRDTQYFGPGTRLTVL.

The V and J genes are TRBV2 and TRBJ2-3; perhaps TRBD1 as D (6 bases). This CDR3 comprises 16 residues. The germline V and J ends were trimmed by 6 bases and 1 base, with 17 bases remaining between them. Per germline, CDR1 SNHLY and CDR2 FYNNEI. CDR3 loop: CASRPQGFVGTDTQYF. The CDR3 coding sequence is TGTGCCAGCAGGCCCCAGGGGTTTGTTGGCACAGATACGCAGTATTTT.

The V call is TRBV19, the J call TRBJ2-1; the match to TRBD2 covers 10 bases. After removal of 3 bases from V and 9 bases from J, the junction contained 8 bases not matched to a gene. This CDR3 comprises 15 residues. CDR1 is LNHDA, CDR2 SQIVND, per germline (reference sequence). The CDR3: CASSMSQRGGSEQFF. CDR3 nucleotides: TGTGCCAGTAGTATGAGCCAGCGGGGGGGGAGTGAGCAGTTCTTC.

This clone has a handful of counts. The rearrangement uses TRBV12-5 and TRBJ1-1; TRBD1 matches 9 bases. The length of the CDR3 is 14 residues. V was pared by 6 bases and J by 2 bases, with 4 bases of the junction left unmatched. Germline V lookup: CDR1 LGHNT, CDR2 FRNRAP. CDR3 sequence reads: CASGDTGGNTEAFF. As DNA, the CDR3 is TGTGCTAGTGGCGATACAGGGGGCAACACTGAAGCTTTCTTT.

The chain combines TRBV2 with TRBJ1-2, with D uncertain. CDR1 and CDR2 from the germline V gene are SNHLY and FYNNEI. V lost 1 base to trimming and J lost 8 bases, with 5 bases between them. This CDR3 is 11 amino acids long. CDR3 nucleotides: TGTGCCAGCAGTGAAGGAGGCGGCTACACCTTC. Translating gives CASSEGGGYTF.

The chain links TRBV28 to TRBJ2-7; 13 positions agree with TRBD2. CDR3 size: 18 residues. Germline V gene sequence: CDR1 MDHEN, CDR2 SYDVKM. V trimming: 6 bases; J trimming: 0 bases; junction bases outside the gene matches: 11. The CDR3 DNA is TGTGCCAGCAGCCCCCCGGGACTAGCGGGGCGAAGCTCCTACGAGCAGTACTTC. Translated, it gives CASSPPGLAGRSSYEQYF.

The genes are TRBV30 and TRBJ1-1, with unresolved D. This CDR3 region has 13 residues. V was pared by 3 bases and J by 0 bases, with 8 bases between. Germline CDR1 is GTSNPN and CDR2 is SVGIG (reference sequence). The CDR3 sequence is CAWSVRMNTEAFF. In nucleotides, the CDR3 is TGTGCCTGGAGCGTTAGAATGAACACTGAAGCTTTCTTT.

V and J are TRBV5-1 and TRBJ2-3; 10 positions match TRBD2. V was pared by 7 bases and J by 4 bases, with 6 bases of the junction left unmatched. The CDR3 runs to 14 residues. CDR1 and CDR2 (germline): SGHRS, YFSETQ. CDR3 residues: CASSPGTSADTQYF. The CDR3 bases are TGCGCCAGCTCCCCCGGGACTAGCGCAGATACGCAGTATTTT.

This rearrangement joins TRBV9 to TRBJ1-4; D not certain. CDR3 length: 15 residues. Trimming stripped 3 bases from V and 4 bases from J, with 13 bases between. The germline V gene has CDR1 SGDLS and CDR2 YYNGEE. CDR3 in DNA: TGTGCCAGCAGCGGACTCGGCGGAGGTAATGAAAAACTGTTTTTT. Its translation is CASSGLGGGNEKLFF.

The chain uses TRBV29-1 and TRBJ1-2, with D possibly matching TRBD1 (5 bases). The length of the CDR3 is 11 residues. Germline assignment: CDR1 SQVTM and CDR2 ANQGSEA. V was cut by 5 bases and J by 8 bases, with 12 bases left in between. CDR3: CSVLGDTGYTF. DNA of the CDR3: TGCAGCGTTTTAGGGGATACAGGCTACACCTTC.

V usage is TRBV13 and J usage is TRBJ1-2; D may be TRBD1 (5 bases). CDR1 is PRHDT and CDR2 is FYEKMQ in the germline V gene (reference sequence). The V and J ends lost 5 bases and 2 bases respectively, with 9 bases between them. This CDR3 region has 13 residues. The CDR3 DNA is TGTGCCAGCAGCGCAGACAGAAACTATGGCTACACCTTC. Translating gives CASSADRNYGYTF.

The CDR3, as DNA: TGTGCCAGCAGTCCTTCTCTTGCGGGTTACTACGAGCAGTACTTC. Translated, it gives CASSPSLAGYYEQYF. The chain uses TRBV28 and TRBJ2-7, with D possibly being TRBD2 (5 bases). Looked up from germline, CDR1 is MDHEN and CDR2 is SYDVKM. The CDR3 covers 15 residues. V dropped 5 bases and J dropped 3 bases, with 17 bases sitting between them.

This clone was found a few times. The rearrangement uses TRBV30 and TRBJ1-3; D may be TRBD1 (5 bases). The CDR3 is 13 amino acids. CDR1 is GTSNPN and CDR2 is SVGIG in the germline V gene (reference sequence). V was cut by 3 bases and J by 10 bases, with 16 bases left in between. As DNA, the CDR3 is TGTGCCTGGAGCCCAGGGCAGTACGAAACCATATATTTT. The encoded protein is CAWSPGQYETIYF.